This T cell receptor (beta chain) appears in the sequencing data of a study of technical replicates of blood from several donors. The germline gives CDR1 MNHEY, CDR2 SVGAGI. The CDR3 spans 14 residues. V lost 5 bases, J lost 6 bases, and 14 bases lay in between. Data came from immunoSEQ multiplex PCR; TCRdb stores just in-frame clones and leaves some out. This sample has approximately 97,000 clones, with about 96% found just once. This clone was observed once. The chain has TRBV6-5 and TRBJ2-1; possibly TRBD2 for D (6 bases). Sequencing used T cells isolated from PBMCs. The origin of this receptor is a human donor in good health. The CDR3 region is CASSKDGSPNEQFF. The CDR3, as DNA: TGTGCCAGCAGTAAGGACGGGAGCCCCAATGAGCAGTTCTTC.